The 29 T cell receptor beta chains given below trace back to one sample, sequenced in a study of T cells in Graves' hyperthyroidism and ophthalmopathy. The CDR3 regions of TCR beta were amplified from RNA transcripts. The HTBI set primed first-round TCR CDR3 RT-PCR. TCRdb re-derived calls from the multiplex PCR reads in MiXCR, one entry per CDR3 protein. The sample includes roughly 580,000 distinct CDR3 sequences, more than 45% of them seen just once. The specimen sequenced was peripheral blood or thyroid tissue (not recorded which). The receptors here all came from a young woman with Graves' hyperthyroidism.

V and J are TRBV20-1 and TRBJ1-2; D ambiguous. V lost 4 bases and J lost 8, with 26 bases in between. CDR3 size: 16 residues. CDR1 is DFQATT, CDR2 SNEGSKA, per germline (reference sequence). In nucleotides, the CDR3 is TGCAGTGCTATTTCATGGCAGAGAGAGGTCCTGGACGGCTACACCTTC. Translation gives CSAISWQREVLDGYTF.

V gene TRBV19 combines with J gene TRBJ1-5; 9 positions agree with TRBD1. Germline CDR1 reads LNHDA; CDR2 reads SQIVND (reference sequence). The CDR3 is made up of 15 amino acids. V gave up 7 bases and J gave up 3 bases; unmatched junction bases: 7. Written as DNA, the CDR3 is TGTGCCAGTACTTTCGGGACAGGGAACAATCAGCCCCAGCATTTT. Its protein product is CASTFGTGNNQPQHF.

This chain connects TRBV25-1 to TRBJ1-2, with 10 bases matching TRBD1. Germline V gives CDR1 MGHDK, CDR2 SYGVNS. CDR3 length equals 18 residues. Trimming cost V 2 bases and J 4 bases; bases outside gene matches: 13. The CDR3 coding sequence is TGTGCCAGCAGTGAACCCCGAGTGGACAGGGGGGGAGTCTATGGCTACACCTTC. Protein sequence: CASSEPRVDRGGVYGYTF.

This clonotype showed up just a few times. J is TRBJ2-5 and V is TRBV7-2, with TRBD2 identical over 11 bases. This CDR3 is built from 16 residues. Trimming at V came to 5 bases and at J to 9 bases, leaving 14 bases not matched to a gene. The germline CDR1 and CDR2 sequences are SGHTA and FQGNSA. The CDR3 spells CASSPPWLAGGRSQYF. In DNA, the CDR3 is TGTGCCAGCAGCCCCCCCTGGCTAGCGGGAGGACGTTCCCAGTACTTC.

Here the CDR3 reads CATSDPDSGANVLTF. DNA of the CDR3: TGTGCCACCAGTGACCCAGACTCTGGGGCCAACGTCCTGACTTTC. This chain joins TRBV24-1 and TRBJ2-6; D unresolved. From germline, CDR1 is KGHDR and CDR2 SFDVKD. This CDR3 spans 15 amino acids. With 4 bases removed from V and 0 bases from J, the gap between germline ends came to 6 bases.

The chain is built from TRBV2 and TRBJ1-4, with TRBD1 matching over 8 bases. V was clipped by 1 base and J by 11 bases; unmatched bases: 0. The CDR3 extends over 12 amino acids. The germline gives CDR1 SNHLY, CDR2 FYNNEI. For the CDR3, the DNA is TGTGCCAGCAGTGAAGGGACAGGGAAACTGTTTTTT. It translates to CASSEGTGKLFF. Full variable domain (rest looked up from reference TRBV2 and TRBJ1-4): EPEVTQTPSHQVTQMGQEVILRCVPISNHLYFYWYRQILGQKVEFLVSFYNNEISEKSEIFDDQFSVERPDGSNFTLKIRSTKLEDSAMYFCASSEGTGKLFFGSGTQLSVL.

The chain links TRBV7-9 to TRBJ2-7, with 11 nucleotides matching TRBD2. Trimming removed 3 bases from V and 3 bases from J; junction bases left unmatched: 4. The germline CDR1 and CDR2 sequences are SEHNR and FQNEAQ (reference sequence). This CDR3 comprises 15 residues. CDR3 in amino acids: CASSLATSGSYEQYF. The CDR3 nucleotides are TGTGCCAGCAGCTTGGCAACTAGCGGGAGCTACGAGCAGTACTTC.

The CDR3: CASRRNGEETQYF. DNA of the CDR3: TGTGCCAGCAGACGAAACGGCGAAGAGACCCAGTACTTC. This chain uses TRBV12-3 or TRBV12-4 with TRBJ2-5; D unclear. Trimming left V 6 bases short and J 3 bases short, with 11 bases between. The CDR3 consists of 13 residues.

This clonotype was found many times. The chain joins TRBV10-1 to TRBJ2-5; D is undetermined. Trimming stripped 0 bases from V and 3 bases from J, with 5 bases between. CDR3 length: 13 residues. The germline CDR1 and CDR2 sequences are WNHNN and SYGVQD (reference sequence). The CDR3 nucleotides read TGCGCCAGCAGTGAGTCTCGGGAAGAGACCCAGTACTTC. This encodes CASSESREETQYF.

This clonotype came up a few times. The chain joins TRBV29-1 to TRBJ1-2, with a tentative D call TRBD1 (6 bases). Germline V gene sequence: CDR1 SQVTM, CDR2 ANQGSEA. The CDR3 is 13 residues long. Trimming cost V 2 bases and J 4 bases, with 11 bases left between them. This chain's CDR3 is CSVEQQGLYGYTF. CDR3 nucleotide sequence: TGCAGCGTTGAACAACAGGGCCTCTATGGCTACACCTTC.

The V and J genes are TRBV7-2 and TRBJ1-3; 9 nucleotides line up with TRBD1. The CDR3 is 11 residues long. The germline CDR1 and CDR2 sequences are SGHTA and FQGNSA. J was trimmed by 14 bases and V by 1 base; bases with no gene match: 0. This CDR3 reads CASSLGDRVYF. The CDR3 nucleotides are TGTGCCAGCAGCTTAGGGGACAGGGTATATTTT.

This clonotype was found many times. The V gene is TRBV2, the J gene TRBJ2-6; 7 bases fit TRBD1. There are 19 residues in the CDR3. In germline, CDR1 is SNHLY, CDR2 FYNNEI. V trimming: 4 bases; J trimming: 0 bases; junction bases outside the gene matches: 12. The CDR3: CASSVPPGQRISGANVLTF. CDR3 in DNA: TGTGCCAGCAGTGTCCCCCCGGGACAGAGGATCTCTGGGGCCAACGTCCTGACTTTC.

The chain links TRBV25-1 to TRBJ2-7, with D tentatively TRBD2 (6 bases). V dropped 8 bases and J dropped 1 base, with 18 bases sitting between them. CDR1 MGHDK and CDR2 SYGVNS come from the germline V gene. This CDR3 spans 15 amino acids. The CDR3 sequence is CASGKGEAASYEQYF. CDR3 bases: TGTGCCAGCGGAAAAGGGGAGGCAGCATCCTACGAGCAGTACTTC.

This clonotype was observed a single time. V and J are TRBV11-1 and TRBJ1-2; D might be TRBD1 (6 bases). V lost 2 bases, J lost 6 bases, and 22 bases lay in between. This CDR3 has 17 residues. Germline V gene lookup returns CDR1 SGHAT and CDR2 FQDESV (reference sequence). CDR3 bases: TGTGCCAGCAGCTTACCTCCCTCGGGGACAAAGGCCAATGGCTACACCTTC. It is translated as CASSLPPSGTKANGYTF.

About this clonotype: A much larger clonotype is one base distant, so this may be a read error. The chain uses TRBV29-1 and TRBJ1-5; a weak D match, TRBD1 (6 bases). Trimming shortened V by 6 bases and J by 2 bases, and 17 bases separated the two germline ends. The CDR3 runs to 15 residues. Germline V gene data show CDR1 as SQVTM and CDR2 as ANQGSEA. The CDR3 region has the DNA TGCAGCGTAGCACAGGGCCTTGACGGCAATCAGCCCCAGCATTTT. This sequence encodes CSVAQGLDGNQPQHF.

This clonotype appeared a few times. The V gene is TRBV10-3, the J gene TRBJ1-5; no definite D call. Germline CDR1 reads ENHRY; CDR2 reads SYGVKD. Trimming shortened V by 10 bases and J by 3 bases, and 16 bases separated the two germline ends. This CDR3 is 14 amino acids long. As DNA, the CDR3 is TGTGCCAGCGGTTCGTTGGCTCCCAATCAGCCCCAGCATTTT. This gives the protein CASGSLAPNQPQHF.

The chain has TRBV10-3 and TRBJ2-5, with TRBD1 matching 8 bases. V was pared by 4 bases and J by 10 bases, with 8 bases of the junction left unmatched. Germline-derived CDR1 and CDR2 are ENHRY and SYGVKD. The CDR3 has 13 amino acids. CDR3 protein: CAISAGWDRLQYF. The CDR3 coding sequence is TGTGCCATCAGTGCAGGATGGGACAGGCTCCAGTACTTC.

This clonotype was seen ten or more times. Germline and junction disagree at one end, which may indicate a read error. This rearrangement joins TRBV10-3 to TRBJ1-2; 7 nucleotides line up with TRBD1. The CDR3 is made up of 11 amino acids. Germline CDR1 and CDR2: ENHRY and SYGVKD. The CDR3 DNA reads TGTGCCATCAGTGAGTCGGAGGGGGCCGCCTTC. Protein sequence: CAISESEGAAF.

This clonotype has ten or more counts. The chain links TRBV29-1 to TRBJ1-1; D possibly corresponds to TRBD1 (5 bases). V lost 4 bases and J lost 1, with 16 bases in between. Per germline, CDR1 SQVTM and CDR2 ANQGSEA. CDR3 length equals 15 residues. The CDR3 loop reads CSVGGGEAGNTEAFF. CDR3 DNA: TGCAGCGTTGGGGGGGGGGAGGCGGGGAACACTGAAGCTTTCTTT.

This clonotype was picked up a small number of times. CDR3 in DNA: TGCGCCAGCAGCCACCCCTGGGACATCCAGACCCAGTACTTC. Its protein is CASSHPWDIQTQYF. This chain connects TRBV4-3 to TRBJ2-5; TRBD1 might be the D (6 bases). Germline V gives CDR1 LGHNA, CDR2 YSLEER. The CDR3 extends over 14 amino acids. V dropped 3 bases and J dropped 6 bases, with 14 bases sitting between them.

This clonotype came up a few times. This rearrangement joins TRBV6-9 to TRBJ1-2; D is undetermined. Germline V gene data show CDR1 as MNHGY and CDR2 as SVAAGI. The CDR3 is made up of 15 amino acids. V dropped 4 bases and J dropped 4 bases, with 16 bases sitting between them. The chain's CDR3 is CASSFRAGGGYGYTF. In DNA form, the CDR3 reads TGTGCCAGCAGTTTTCGGGCAGGCGGCGGCTATGGCTACACCTTC.

The chain employs TRBV10-3 and TRBJ1-2, with a tentative D call TRBD1 (5 bases). Per germline, CDR1 ENHRY and CDR2 SYGVKD. There are 13 residues in the CDR3. Between the trimmed V and J ends, which lost 7 bases and 4 bases, there was a span of 13 bases. The CDR3 coding sequence is TGTGCCATCACTGGGGGGGTAGCCTATGGCTACACCTTC. Translated, it gives CAITGGVAYGYTF.

To note about this clonotype: A read error may produce the germline difference seen at one junction end. The V call is TRBV11-2, the J call TRBJ1-1, with 9 bases identical to TRBD1. The CDR3 is 17 residues long. CDR1 SGHAT and CDR2 FQNNGV come from the germline V gene. The CDR3 DNA sequence: TGTGCCAGCAGTTTAGACAGGGGGGGACCGGTGAACACTGAAGCTTTCTTT. Translated, it gives CASSLDRGGPVNTEAFF.

The rearrangement joins TRBV24-1 to TRBJ2-7; tentative D call: TRBD1 (5 bases). The J call is doubtful: the DNA matches TRBJ2-1 better. This CDR3 is built from 13 residues. From germline, CDR1 is KGHDR and CDR2 SFDVKD. CDR3 DNA: TGTGCCACCAGTGACCTCACAGGAGTTGAGCAGTTCTTC. It is translated as CATSDLTGVEQFF.

The genes are TRBV5-1 and TRBJ2-7; 8 bases align to TRBD1. Germline CDR1 reads SGHRS; CDR2 reads YFSETQ. The CDR3 spans 15 residues. The ends lost 4 bases at V and 5 bases at J; junction bases unmatched: 11. The CDR3 sequence is CASSGTGTGPDEQYF. The CDR3 DNA is TGCGCCAGCAGCGGGACCGGGACAGGTCCTGACGAGCAGTACTTC.

Many counts were recorded for this clonotype. This chain uses TRBV12-3 or TRBV12-4 with TRBJ2-7; D tentatively fits TRBD1 or TRBD2 (5 bases each). V gave up 5 bases and J gave up 9 bases, with 14 bases separating them. CDR3 size: 12 residues. Written as DNA, the CDR3 is TGTGCCAGCAGTCCCGGGACGTCGGGGCAGTACTTC. Amino acid sequence: CASSPGTSGQYF.

The rearrangement links TRBV5-4 to TRBJ1-1; D is ambiguous. The germline CDR1 and CDR2 sequences are SGHNT and YYREEE (reference sequence). V lost 0 bases, J lost 1 base, and 13 bases lay in between. The CDR3 is made up of 16 amino acids. This chain's CDR3 is CASSLGSPSQNTEAFF. The CDR3 DNA reads TGTGCCAGCAGCTTGGGTTCCCCTTCACAGAACACTGAAGCTTTCTTT. The full variable domain, with the rest looked up from reference TRBV5-4 and TRBJ1-1, is ETGVTQSPTHLIKTRGQQVTLRCSSQSGHNTVSWYQQALGQGPQFIFQYYREEENGRGNFPPRFSGLQFPNYSSELNVNALELDDSALYLCASSLGSPSQNTEAFFGQGTRLTVV.

CDR3 DNA: TGTGCCAGCAGCCCAGGCCGGGGTCGGAACACTGAAGCTTTCTTT. It translates to CASSPGRGRNTEAFF. This rearrangement joins TRBV9 to TRBJ1-1; no firm D call. Germline CDR1 is SGDLS and CDR2 is YYNGEE. This CDR3 region has 15 residues. V was trimmed by 4 bases and J by 1 base, leaving 14 bases between them.

This clonotype was recorded many times. This chain uses TRBV20-1 with TRBJ1-6; a possible D gene is TRBD1 (6 bases). The CDR3 extends over 13 amino acids. The V gene's germline CDR1 is DFQATT and CDR2 SNEGSKA (reference sequence). Trimming took 6 bases from V and 8 from J, leaving 14 bases between them. The CDR3 spells CSALGGRDSPLHF. DNA of the CDR3: TGCAGTGCCCTCGGGGGGCGCGATTCACCCCTCCACTTT.